Presented here are 27 T cell receptor beta chains from one specimen sequenced in a study of metastatic and nonmetastatic thyroid tumors. TCRdb re-called the PCR reads via MiXCR. The repertoire holds some 22,000 clones, around 16% seen once, with over 20% in the top ten. Thyroid surgery had not been preceded by any treatment in any patient. Sequencing input: blood. The receptors originated from a male donor with papillary thyroid cancer or a benign thyroid nodule (not recorded which). Some clones in this sample may be carry-over from other donors' samples.

The sample holds a few counts of this clone. The chain has TRBV12-5 and TRBJ2-7, with 9 bases identical to TRBD2. The germline V gene has CDR1 LGHNT and CDR2 FRNRAP. The CDR3 contains 16 residues. V was clipped by 7 bases and J by 3 bases; unmatched bases: 13. The CDR3 DNA reads as TGTGCTAGTGTTAGCGGGAGCGGGGCCTTATTCTACGAGCAGTACTTC. It is translated as CASVSGSGALFYEQYF.

Concerning this clone itself: A much larger clone differs by one base, so this may be a read error. The chain has TRBV5-4 and TRBJ1-2; no reliable D call. Germline assignment: CDR1 SGHNT and CDR2 YYREEE (reference sequence). The CDR3 contains 15 residues. CDR3 amino acids: CAISPPAPRDYGYTF. CDR3 sequence (DNA): TGTGCCATCAGCCCCCCGGCCCCAAGGGACTATGGCTACACCTTC.

This clone was recorded at least ten times. The V and J genes are TRBV20-1 and TRBJ2-7; 8 positions match TRBD1. V gave up 1 base and J gave up 4 bases; unmatched junction bases: 9. CDR1 is DFQATT, CDR2 SNEGSKA, per germline (reference sequence). The CDR3 length is 15 residues. CDR3 in amino acids: CSARASTGAGYEQYF. The CDR3 region has the DNA TGCAGTGCTAGAGCATCGACAGGGGCAGGTTACGAGCAGTACTTC.

There are many counts of this clone. The chain has TRBV10-3 and TRBJ2-1; 10 nucleotides align to TRBD2. Germline V lookup: CDR1 ENHRY, CDR2 SYGVKD. The CDR3 covers 14 residues. After removal of 6 bases from V and 7 bases from J, the junction contained 6 bases not matched to a gene. The CDR3 reads CAIRSGRAGNEQFF. In DNA, the CDR3 is TGTGCCATCAGGAGCGGGAGGGCCGGTAATGAGCAGTTCTTC.

This clone was picked up many times. Other DNA sequences in this sample translate to the same CDR3. The chain uses TRBV6-1 and TRBJ1-2; D possibly corresponds to TRBD1 (6 bases). The CDR3 covers 13 residues. The ends were cut back, 8 bases at V and 8 bases at J, with 18 bases in the middle. In germline, CDR1 is MNHNS, CDR2 SASEGT. CDR3 DNA: TGTGCCAGCTCCGGGTGGGGGGCGGGAGGCTACACCTTC. Translating gives CASSGWGAGGYTF.

A remark on this clone: The junction does not match germline at one end; this may be a read error. The chain has TRBV6-1 and TRBJ2-7; 10 bases fit TRBD1. The CDR3 length is 15 residues. Germline V CDR1 and CDR2: MNHNS, SASEGT. For the CDR3, the DNA is TGTGCCAGCAGTGATGGGACAGGGGCGTCCGGGGAGCTGTACTTC. This translates into CASSDGTGASGELYF.

The sample holds many counts of this clone. CDR3 DNA: TGCGCCAGCAGCTTGGGCCAGGGAGGTAATGAAAAACTGTTTTTT. Its protein product is CASSLGQGGNEKLFF. The V call is TRBV5-1, the J call TRBJ1-4; D is possibly TRBD1 (5 bases). Germline CDR1 and CDR2: SGHRS and YFSETQ. CDR3 size: 15 residues. V lost 0 bases and J lost 4, with 10 bases in between.

This clone has more than one count but fewer than ten. The V call is TRBV6-1, the J call TRBJ2-7, with TRBD1 matching 7 bases. The CDR3 has 15 residues. Germline values: CDR1 MNHNS, CDR2 SASEGT. V dropped 6 bases and J dropped 3; count of bases not matched to a gene: 11. DNA of the CDR3: TGTGCCAGCAGCGATGACAGGGTAAATTACTACGAGCAGTACTTC. This gives the protein CASSDDRVNYYEQYF.

Many counts were recorded for this clone. V is TRBV20-1 and J is TRBJ1-2; 7 nucleotides line up with TRBD1. The CDR3 contains 12 residues. Germline V CDR1 and CDR2: DFQATT, SNEGSKA (reference sequence). V gave up 6 bases and J gave up 7 bases; unmatched junction bases: 8. The CDR3 nucleotides read TGCAGTGCCTTCAGGGGGAAAGGTGGCTACACCTTC. This translates into CSAFRGKGGYTF.

There are many counts of this clone. The V and J genes are TRBV6-1 and TRBJ1-1; D unresolved. The germline CDR1 and CDR2 sequences are MNHNS and SASEGT. The CDR3 has 14 residues. V was pared by 8 bases and J by 1 base, with 14 bases between. The CDR3 loop reads CASAGHSKNTEAFF. Here the CDR3 DNA reads TGTGCCAGCGCAGGTCACTCCAAGAACACTGAAGCTTTCTTT.

The genes are TRBV20-1 and TRBJ2-2, with D tentatively TRBD2 (6 bases). Germline V gene lookup returns CDR1 DFQATT and CDR2 SNEGSKA (reference sequence). V gave up 6 bases and J gave up 0 bases, with 20 bases separating them. The CDR3 has 17 residues. The CDR3 is CSANLFGSGSNTGELFF. DNA for the CDR3: TGCAGTGCCAACCTCTTTGGTAGCGGTTCGAACACCGGGGAGCTGTTTTTT.

Ten or more counts support this clone. The chain is built from TRBV25-1 and TRBJ1-4; D is unclear. Germline V lookup: CDR1 MGHDK, CDR2 SYGVNS. Trimming stripped 4 bases from V and 8 bases from J, with 8 bases between. The CDR3 sequence is 12 residues long. In nucleotides, the CDR3 is TGTGCCAGCAGTGTGGGATACGAAAAACTGTTTTTT. Its translation: CASSVGYEKLFF.

There are many counts of this clone. The rearrangement links TRBV6-2 or TRBV6-3 to TRBJ2-3; 8 positions match TRBD2. With V trimmed by 4 bases and J by 4 bases, 4 bases remained unmatched. The length of the CDR3 is 14 residues. The germline gives CDR1 MNHEY, CDR2 SVGEGT. In DNA, the CDR3 is TGTGCCAGCAGTTTGACTAGCGAGCCAGATACGCAGTATTTT. This translates into CASSLTSEPDTQYF.

Within the sample, this clone is medium-sized. J is TRBJ2-7 and V is TRBV28, with unresolved D. This CDR3 comprises 11 residues. The germline V gene has CDR1 MDHEN and CDR2 SYDVKM. Deletions cut 6 bases from V and 7 bases from J, with 10 bases between. The CDR3 coding sequence is TGTGCCAGCAGCCTAATGGGGGAGCAGTACTTC. Amino acids: CASSLMGEQYF.

The sample holds many counts of this clone. This chain links TRBV28 with TRBJ2-3; maybe TRBD1 (5 bases). Germline V lookup: CDR1 MDHEN, CDR2 SYDVKM. The CDR3 runs 15 residues. V was cut by 5 bases and J by 8 bases, with 20 bases left in between. Here the CDR3 DNA reads TGTGCCAGCAGTCAGGGTGGTGTCGAGCCTTTTACGCAGTATTTT. Residues: CASSQGGVEPFTQYF.

Remarks on this clone: A much larger clone lies one base from this, so it may be a read error. This chain links TRBV6-1 with TRBJ2-4; possible D gene TRBD2, 6 bases. Trimming stripped 1 base from V and 10 bases from J, with 17 bases between. The CDR3 has 15 amino acids. Looked up from germline, CDR1 is MNHNS and CDR2 is SASEGT. The CDR3 DNA follows: TGTGCCAGCAGTGAAGGGGAGGAGGGTGGGAAAATTCAGTACTTC. Its protein product is CASSEGEEGGKIQYF.

In its sample, this clone was seen many times. The chain couples TRBV4-1 to TRBJ2-2; TRBD2 is a possible D gene (6 bases). The V end was cut by 7 bases, the J end by 4 bases, with 16 bases between. The germline V gene has CDR1 MGHRA and CDR2 YSYEKL. The CDR3 loop spans 15 amino acids. The CDR3 coding sequence is TGCGCCAGCACCAGACTAGAGGGTCGCACCGGGGAGCTGTTTTTT. Its translation is CASTRLEGRTGELFF.

By sample share, this clone is medium-sized (0.01 to 0.1%). V is TRBV18 and J is TRBJ1-5; no firm D call. The CDR3 length is 13 residues. Germline values: CDR1 KGHSH, CDR2 LQKENI. V was pared by 4 bases and J by 4 bases, with 8 bases between. The chain's CDR3 is CASSLSVNQPQHF. In nucleotides, the CDR3 is TGTGCCAGCTCACTGTCAGTGAATCAGCCCCAGCATTTT.

This clone appeared a few times. V usage is TRBV28 and J usage is TRBJ2-1, with a weak D call TRBD1 (6 bases). Trimming removed 2 bases from V and 7 bases from J, with 24 bases in between. Germline V gives CDR1 MDHEN, CDR2 SYDVKM. The CDR3 covers 18 residues. As DNA, the CDR3 is TGTGCCAGCAGTTTAGAGTGGCAGGGGCCCATCCACGGGAATGAGCAGTTCTTC. Translation: CASSLEWQGPIHGNEQFF.

The sample holds a few counts of this clone. This sequence joins TRBV6-4 and TRBJ1-6, with D hard to call. V lost 2 bases and J 7 bases, leaving 9 bases between the germline ends. Germline CDR1 reads MRHNA; CDR2 reads SNTAGT. The CDR3 extends over 14 amino acids. CDR3 protein: CASSDGDVNSPLHF. In DNA, the CDR3 is TGTGCCAGCAGTGACGGGGATGTCAATTCACCCCTCCACTTT.

This clone has ten or more counts. V and J are TRBV4-2 and TRBJ2-3; the match to TRBD2 covers 10 bases. From germline, CDR1 is LGHNA and CDR2 YNFKEQ. Trimming removed 0 bases from V and 0 bases from J; junction bases left unmatched: 9. This CDR3 is 19 amino acids long. CDR3 DNA sequence: TGTGCCAGCAGCCAAGACCTAGCGGGGGCCAGACCCAGCACAGATACGCAGTATTTT. Its protein product is CASSQDLAGARPSTDTQYF.

This clone was counted many times. The chain carries TRBV5-5 and TRBJ1-6; D unresolved. Germline CDR1 reads SGHKS; CDR2 reads YYEKEE (reference sequence). The CDR3 has 15 residues. V dropped 0 bases and J dropped 7 bases, with 11 bases sitting between them. CDR3 loop: CASSLDSRPNSPLHF. The DNA of the CDR3 is TGTGCCAGCAGCTTGGACAGCAGGCCCAATTCACCCCTCCACTTT.

To note about this clone: A much bigger clone sits one base away, suggesting this may be a read error. At the DNA level, this CDR3 is encoded by other sequences in the same sample as well. This chain connects TRBV27 to TRBJ2-5, with 14 bases matching TRBD2. The J segment lost 4 bases and the V segment lost 3 bases, leaving 7 bases of the junction unmatched. Looked up from germline, CDR1 is MNHEY and CDR2 is SMNVEV (reference sequence). The CDR3 has 17 residues. The CDR3: CASSFPTSGGGPETQYF. The DNA of the CDR3 is TGTGCCAGCAGTTTCCCGACTAGCGGGGGGGGACCAGAGACCCAGTACTTC.

Note on this clone: A read error is possible here, since a much larger clone lies one base away. V usage is TRBV20-1 and J usage is TRBJ2-1; no firm D call. Germline CDR1 reads DFQATT; CDR2 reads SNEGSKA (reference sequence). Trimming pared 2 bases from V and 2 bases from J, leaving 7 bases between. This CDR3 is 13 amino acids long. The CDR3 DNA reads as TGCAGTGCTAGACAGGTCACCTACAATGAGCAGTTCTTC. It translates to CSARQVTYNEQFF.

Ten or more counts support this clone. The CDR3 DNA reads as TGCGCCAGCAGCTCTTCACTAGGGGACAGGGGAGAGACCCAGTACTTC. The encoded protein is CASSSSLGDRGETQYF. The V and J genes are TRBV5-1 and TRBJ2-5, with TRBD1 matching 10 bases. V lost 3 bases and J lost 4; bases outside the gene matches: 9. Germline CDR1 SGHRS, CDR2 YFSETQ. The CDR3 contains 16 residues. Full variable domain (rest looked up from reference TRBV5-1 and TRBJ2-5): KAGVTQTPRYLIKTRGQQVTLSCSPISGHRSVSWYQQTPGQGLQFLFEYFSETQRNKGNFPGRFSGRQFSNSRSEMNVSTLELGDSALYLCASSSSLGDRGETQYFGPGTRLLVL.

V gene TRBV3-1 combines with J gene TRBJ2-6, with D tentatively TRBD2 (5 bases). CDR1 LGHDT and CDR2 YNNKEL come from the germline V gene (reference sequence). The CDR3 runs 15 residues. V dropped 5 bases and J dropped 2 bases, with 10 bases sitting between them. The CDR3 DNA follows: TGTGCCAGCAGCACCTCGGGGACTGGGGCCAACGTCCTGACTTTC. The encoded protein is CASSTSGTGANVLTF.

This clone was picked up many times. The chain couples TRBV7-3 to TRBJ1-6, with D uncertain. V dropped 0 bases and J dropped 7 bases, with 4 bases sitting between them. The CDR3 has 13 residues. CDR1 and CDR2 (germline): SGHTA, FQGTGA. The CDR3 reads CASSLTMNSPLHF. The CDR3 DNA reads as TGTGCCAGCAGCTTAACCATGAATTCACCCCTCCACTTT.